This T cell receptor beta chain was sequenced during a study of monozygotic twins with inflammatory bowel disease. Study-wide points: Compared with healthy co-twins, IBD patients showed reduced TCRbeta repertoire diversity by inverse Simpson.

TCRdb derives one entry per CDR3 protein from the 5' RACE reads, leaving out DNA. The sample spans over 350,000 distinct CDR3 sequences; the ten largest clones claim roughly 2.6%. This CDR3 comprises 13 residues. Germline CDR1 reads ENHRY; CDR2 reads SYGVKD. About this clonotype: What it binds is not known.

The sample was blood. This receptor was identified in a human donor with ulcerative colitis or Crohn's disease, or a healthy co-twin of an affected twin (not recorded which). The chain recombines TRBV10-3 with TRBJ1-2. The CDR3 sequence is CAISESENYGYTF.